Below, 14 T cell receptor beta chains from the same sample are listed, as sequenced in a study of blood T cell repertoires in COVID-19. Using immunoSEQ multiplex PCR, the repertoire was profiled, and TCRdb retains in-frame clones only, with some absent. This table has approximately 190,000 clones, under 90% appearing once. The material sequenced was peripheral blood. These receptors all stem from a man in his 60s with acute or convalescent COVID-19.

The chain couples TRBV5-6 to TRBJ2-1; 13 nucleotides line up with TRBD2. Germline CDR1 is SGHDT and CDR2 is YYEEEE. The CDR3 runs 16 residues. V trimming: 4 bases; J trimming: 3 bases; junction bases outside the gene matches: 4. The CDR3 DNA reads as TGTGCCAGCAGCCAGGGACTAGCGGGACTCTACAATGAGCAGTTCTTC. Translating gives CASSQGLAGLYNEQFF.

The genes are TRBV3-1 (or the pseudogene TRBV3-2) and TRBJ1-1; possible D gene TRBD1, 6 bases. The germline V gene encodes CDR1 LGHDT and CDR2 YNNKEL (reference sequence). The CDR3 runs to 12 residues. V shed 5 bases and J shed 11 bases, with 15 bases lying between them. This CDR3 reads CASSDPGQGAFF. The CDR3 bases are TGTGCCAGCAGCGACCCCGGGCAGGGGGCTTTCTTT.

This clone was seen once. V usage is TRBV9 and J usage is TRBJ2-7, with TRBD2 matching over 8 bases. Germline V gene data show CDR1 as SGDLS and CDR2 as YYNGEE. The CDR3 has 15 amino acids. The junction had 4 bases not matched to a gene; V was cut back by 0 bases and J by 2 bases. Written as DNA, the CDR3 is TGTGCCAGCAGCGTAGCTGCGGGAGGCCCCTACGAGCAGTACTTC. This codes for CASSVAAGGPYEQYF.

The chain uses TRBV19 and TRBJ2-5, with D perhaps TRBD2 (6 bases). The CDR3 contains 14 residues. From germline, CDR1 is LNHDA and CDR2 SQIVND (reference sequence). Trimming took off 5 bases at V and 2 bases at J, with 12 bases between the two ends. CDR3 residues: CASSPDREQETQYF. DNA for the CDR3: TGTGCCAGTAGTCCGGATCGGGAGCAAGAGACCCAGTACTTC.

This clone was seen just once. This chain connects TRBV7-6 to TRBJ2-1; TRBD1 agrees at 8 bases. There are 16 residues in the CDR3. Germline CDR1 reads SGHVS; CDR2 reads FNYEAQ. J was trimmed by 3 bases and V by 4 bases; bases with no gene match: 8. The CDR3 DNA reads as TGTGCCAGCAGCTCTTCACCGGGACAGGACTACAATGAGCAGTTCTTC. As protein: CASSSSPGQDYNEQFF. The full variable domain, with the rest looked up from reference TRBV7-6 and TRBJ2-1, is GAGVSQSPRYKVTKRGQDVALRCDPISGHVSLYWYRQALGQGPEFLTYFNYEAQQDKSGLPNDRFSAERPEGSISTLTIQRTEQRDSAMYRCASSSSPGQDYNEQFFGPGTRLTVL.

DNA of the CDR3: TGTGCCAGCAGCGTAGTTATTGGCGGGAAATATAGCAATCAGCCCCAGCATTTT. Its translation: CASSVVIGGKYSNQPQHF. The J gene is TRBJ1-5, the V gene TRBV9; the D is unclear. The CDR3 has 18 amino acids. Trimming cost V 0 bases and J 0 bases, with 16 bases left between them. Looked up from germline, CDR1 is SGDLS and CDR2 is YYNGEE.

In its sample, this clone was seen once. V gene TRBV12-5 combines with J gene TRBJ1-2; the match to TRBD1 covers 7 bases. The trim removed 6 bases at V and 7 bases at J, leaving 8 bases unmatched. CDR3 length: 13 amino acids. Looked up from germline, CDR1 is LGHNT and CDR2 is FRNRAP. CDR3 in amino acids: CASGRDRVTGYTF. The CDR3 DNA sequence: TGTGCTAGTGGCCGCGACAGGGTTACTGGCTACACCTTC.

CDR3 residues: CASTHGRAQPQHF. The CDR3 coding sequence is TGTGCCAGTACCCACGGCAGGGCCCAGCCCCAGCATTTT. The chain employs TRBV19 and TRBJ1-5; D is possibly TRBD1 (5 bases). The V gene lost 7 bases and the J gene lost 7 bases, with 14 bases spanning the gap. Germline assignment: CDR1 LNHDA and CDR2 SQIVND (reference sequence). The CDR3 is made up of 13 amino acids.

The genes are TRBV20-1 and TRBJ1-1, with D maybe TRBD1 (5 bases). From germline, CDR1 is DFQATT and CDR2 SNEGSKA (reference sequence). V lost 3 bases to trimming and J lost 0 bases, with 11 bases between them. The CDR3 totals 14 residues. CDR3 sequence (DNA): TGCAGTGCTAGTCCCAAAGGGGTGAACACTGAAGCTTTCTTT. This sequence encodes CSASPKGVNTEAFF.

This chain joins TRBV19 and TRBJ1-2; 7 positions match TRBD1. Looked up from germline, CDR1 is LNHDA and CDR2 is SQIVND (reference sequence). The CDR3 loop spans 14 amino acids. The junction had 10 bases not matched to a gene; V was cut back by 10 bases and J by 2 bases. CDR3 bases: TGTGCCACCCACCCGCACAGGGGCAACTATGGCTACACCTTC. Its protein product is CATHPHRGNYGYTF.

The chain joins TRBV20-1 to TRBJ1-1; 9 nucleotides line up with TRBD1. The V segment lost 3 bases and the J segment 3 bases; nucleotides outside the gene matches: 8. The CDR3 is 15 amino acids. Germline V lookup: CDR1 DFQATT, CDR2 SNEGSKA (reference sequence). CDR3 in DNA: TGCAGTGCTAGTAGGACAGGGGCGCCAGACACTGAAGCTTTCTTT. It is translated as CSASRTGAPDTEAFF.

The CDR3 here is CATSDAQGANEKLFF. The CDR3 nucleotides are TGTGCCACCAGTGATGCGCAGGGGGCTAATGAAAAACTGTTTTTT. V is TRBV24-1 and J is TRBJ1-4; 7 bases agree with TRBD1. Trimming cost V 3 bases and J 3 bases; bases outside gene matches: 3. Germline assignment: CDR1 KGHDR and CDR2 SFDVKD. CDR3 length: 15 residues.

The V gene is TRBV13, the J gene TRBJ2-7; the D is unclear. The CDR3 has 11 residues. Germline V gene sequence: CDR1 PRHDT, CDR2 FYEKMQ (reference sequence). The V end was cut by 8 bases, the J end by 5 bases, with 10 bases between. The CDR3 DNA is TGTGCCAGCGCGATAATCCACGAGCAGTACTTC. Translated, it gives CASAIIHEQYF.

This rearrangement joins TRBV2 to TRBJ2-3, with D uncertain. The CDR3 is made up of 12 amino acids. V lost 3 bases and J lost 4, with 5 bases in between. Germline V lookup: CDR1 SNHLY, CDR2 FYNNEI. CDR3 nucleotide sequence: TGTGCCAGCAGTGAGCAGGCAGATACGCAGTATTTT. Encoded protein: CASSEQADTQYF.